This T cell receptor beta chain was captured by sequencing in a study of T cell responses to AZD1222 COVID-19 vaccine. The study's findings and limits: Donors were largely white British and mainly female; clonal diversity was possibly underestimated.

With regard to this clone: The antigen remains unidentified.

Sequenced by immunoSEQ multiplex PCR; TCRdb stores in-frame clones only, minus some. Of 96,000 or so clones in the sample, around 90% were seen once. The sequence came from an adult in good health. Here the sequenced sample was peripheral blood, taken on day 0 of AZD1222 vaccination.

This CDR3 is CASSIYRVSTDTQYF. The CDR3, as DNA: TGTGCCAGCAGCATATACAGGGTGAGCACAGATACGCAGTATTTT. The chain is built from TRBV7-2 and TRBJ2-3; D possibly corresponds to TRBD1 (6 bases). The CDR3 loop spans 15 amino acids. Looked up from germline, CDR1 is SGHTA and CDR2 is FQGNSA. V dropped 5 bases and J dropped 0 bases, with 12 bases sitting between them. Using reference TRBV7-2 and TRBJ2-3 for the parts outside the CDR3, the full variable domain is GAGVSQSPSNKVTEKGKDVELRCDPISGHTALYWYRQSLGQGLEFLIYFQGNSAPDKSGLPSDRFSAERTGGSVSTLTIQRTQQEDSAVYLCASSIYRVSTDTQYFGPGTRLTVL.